The 19 T cell receptor beta chains given below trace back to one sample, sequenced in a study of T cell responses to AZD1222 COVID-19 vaccine. The protocol was immunoSEQ multiplex PCR, while the TCRdb copy is restricted to in-frame clones and leaves out a portion. The sample has about 140,000 clones, 70% to 90% seen once. The sequenced sample was peripheral blood, obtained on day 0 of AZD1222 vaccination. The receptors stem from an adult in good health.

In nucleotides, the CDR3 is TGTGCCAGCAGTTACTCGATAGGAGTCCAAGAGACCCAGTACTTC. Protein product: CASSYSIGVQETQYF. The genes are TRBV6-5 and TRBJ2-5, with D uncertain. Germline loops: CDR1 MNHEY, CDR2 SVGAGI. Trimming stripped 0 bases from V and 1 base from J, with 9 bases between. This CDR3 region has 15 residues.

The chain joins TRBV18 to TRBJ2-2, with D possibly being TRBD2 (6 bases). CDR1 and CDR2 from the germline V gene are KGHSH and LQKENI. Trimming took 4 bases from V and 6 from J, leaving 12 bases between them. CDR3 size: 14 residues. The CDR3 spells CASSRHREAGELFF. The CDR3 DNA is TGTGCCAGCTCACGCCATAGGGAGGCCGGGGAGCTGTTTTTT.

This chain connects TRBV13 to TRBJ2-2; no firm D call. V lost 5 bases to trimming and J lost 1 base, with 8 bases between them. Germline CDR1 is PRHDT and CDR2 is FYEKMQ (reference sequence). This CDR3 region has 14 residues. In DNA, the CDR3 is TGTGCCAGCAGCGCTCCTAGGAACACCGGGGAGCTGTTTTTT. Amino acids: CASSAPRNTGELFF.

The chain is built from TRBV9 and TRBJ2-1; the match to TRBD2 covers 7 bases. The trim removed 0 bases at V and 10 bases at J, leaving 10 bases unmatched. Per the germline V gene, CDR1 is SGDLS and CDR2 is YYNGEE. The CDR3 extends over 15 amino acids. CDR3 nucleotide sequence: TGTGCCAGCAGCGTAGCGGGTAGCGGGCCTGGGGAGCAGTTCTTC. This gives the protein CASSVAGSGPGEQFF. Combining the CDR3 with reference TRBV9 and TRBJ2-1 gives the whole variable domain DSGVTQTPKHLITATGQRVTLRCSPRSGDLSVYWYQQSLDQGLQFLIQYYNGEERAKGNILERFSAQQFPDLHSELNLSSLELGDSALYFCASSVAGSGPGEQFFGPGTRLTVL.

V gene TRBV5-1 combines with J gene TRBJ1-5; D is perhaps TRBD1 (6 bases). V lost 4 bases to trimming and J lost 7 bases, with 15 bases between them. This CDR3 contains 14 residues. Germline V gene sequence: CDR1 SGHRS, CDR2 YFSETQ. CDR3 residues: CASSPTQGGQPQHF. CDR3 in DNA: TGCGCCAGCAGCCCTACACAGGGAGGCCAGCCCCAGCATTTT.

This rearrangement joins TRBV7-2 to TRBJ2-3; tentative D call: TRBD1 (6 bases). Germline CDR1 is SGHTA and CDR2 is FQGNSA. V was cut by 10 bases and J by 2 bases, with 16 bases left in between. This CDR3 region has 14 residues. DNA of the CDR3: TGTGCCAAGTCAGGGGCGGATCTCACAGATACGCAGTATTTT. It specifies CAKSGADLTDTQYF.

The chain employs TRBV7-9 and TRBJ1-3; D remains ambiguous. The germline V gene has CDR1 SEHNR and CDR2 FQNEAQ (reference sequence). This CDR3 is 14 amino acids long. Trimming stripped 5 bases from V and 3 bases from J, with 11 bases between. CDR3 region: CASSPTNNGNTIYF. The CDR3 DNA sequence: TGTGCCAGCAGCCCTACCAACAATGGAAACACCATATATTTT.

This chain links TRBV10-3 with TRBJ1-1; a weak D match, TRBD1 (6 bases). This CDR3 spans 15 amino acids. Between the trimmed V and J ends, which lost 4 bases and 1 base, there was a span of 13 bases. Per germline, CDR1 ENHRY and CDR2 SYGVKD. CDR3 protein: CAISGPGQKNTEAFF. CDR3 in DNA: TGTGCCATCAGTGGACCCGGACAGAAGAACACTGAAGCTTTCTTT.

The V and J genes are TRBV4-1 and TRBJ1-4; D unresolved. The CDR3 extends over 17 amino acids. V lost 7 bases and J 4 bases, leaving 22 bases between the germline ends. Germline V lookup: CDR1 MGHRA, CDR2 YSYEKL. CDR3 residues: CASNNPSQSGHNEKLFF. CDR3 nucleotide sequence: TGCGCCAGCAACAACCCCTCTCAATCCGGGCATAATGAAAAACTGTTTTTT.

V usage is TRBV6-6 and J usage is TRBJ1-2, with D possibly TRBD1 on 6 matching bases. The CDR3 has 14 residues. The germline gives CDR1 MNHNY, CDR2 SVGAGI (reference sequence). V lost 2 bases, J lost 3 bases, and 10 bases lay in between. In DNA, the CDR3 is TGTGCCAGCAGTTACGGACAGAAGGACTATGGCTACACCTTC. As protein: CASSYGQKDYGYTF.

This chain links TRBV6-6 with TRBJ1-1; D call uncertain. This CDR3 region has 15 residues. CDR1 MNHNY and CDR2 SVGAGI come from the germline V gene (reference sequence). V lost 0 bases, J lost 3 bases, and 11 bases lay in between. Written as DNA, the CDR3 is TGTGCCAGCAGTTACTCGCCCCAGCTTTACACTGAAGCTTTCTTT. It encodes CASSYSPQLYTEAFF.

The chain has TRBV7-9 and TRBJ1-5, with TRBD1 as a possible D gene (6 bases). Trimming took 4 bases from V and 7 from J, leaving 11 bases between them. In germline, CDR1 is SEHNR, CDR2 FQNEAQ (reference sequence). The length of the CDR3 is 13 residues. The CDR3 loop reads CASSWTEGQPQHF. The CDR3 DNA sequence: TGTGCCAGCAGCTGGACAGAAGGCCAGCCCCAGCATTTT.

The chain carries TRBV10-3 and TRBJ1-6, with unresolved D. The V gene's germline CDR1 is ENHRY and CDR2 SYGVKD. Trimming pared 6 bases from V and 5 bases from J, leaving 17 bases between. The CDR3 has 16 residues. CDR3 DNA: TGTGCCATCAGGGGCCTATCTGAGGACGATAATTCACCCCTCCACTTT. Translated: CAIRGLSEDDNSPLHF.

The chain uses TRBV15 and TRBJ2-7; no clear D gene. Germline V CDR1 and CDR2: LNHNV, YYDKDF (reference sequence). V lost 0 bases, J lost 3 bases, and 12 bases lay in between. The CDR3 runs to 15 residues. For the CDR3, the DNA is TGTGCCACCAGCAGAGAGATGGGCGGCTTCTACGAGCAGTACTTC. This translates into CATSREMGGFYEQYF.

The chain has TRBV13 and TRBJ2-7; tentatively, D is TRBD1 (5 bases). The V gene's germline CDR1 is PRHDT and CDR2 FYEKMQ (reference sequence). Trimming stripped 8 bases from V and 4 bases from J, with 18 bases between. CDR3 length: 14 amino acids. CDR3 sequence (DNA): TGTGCCAGCGGTATGGGGCGGTATCCATACGAGCAGTACTTC. It codes for CASGMGRYPYEQYF.

The genes are TRBV3-1 (or the pseudogene TRBV3-2) and TRBJ2-7; 8 bases line up with TRBD2. V was pared by 1 base and J by 3 bases, with 5 bases of the junction left unmatched. This CDR3 comprises 15 residues. Germline V gene data show CDR1 as LGHDT and CDR2 as YNNKEL (reference sequence). CDR3 coding DNA: TGTGCCAGCAGCCAAGTGGGACTAGACCGCTACGAGCAGTACTTC. Amino acids: CASSQVGLDRYEQYF.

The rearrangement uses TRBV10-3 and TRBJ1-3; a possible D gene is TRBD1 (5 bases). Germline V gives CDR1 ENHRY, CDR2 SYGVKD. The CDR3 sequence is 13 residues long. The ends were cut back, 6 bases at V and 2 bases at J, with 8 bases in the middle. CDR3 amino acids: CAIRGLTGNTIYF. The CDR3, as DNA: TGTGCCATCAGGGGGCTGACTGGAAACACCATATATTTT.

Comments on this clone: The junction shows a germline mismatch at one end, possibly a read error. The gene calls are TRBV7-7 and TRBJ2-2; TRBD2 matches 9 bases. The CDR3 totals 17 residues. Germline V gene sequence: CDR1 SSHAT, CDR2 FNYEAQ (reference sequence). The CDR3 sequence is CASSPRLAEKNTGELFF. In DNA form, the CDR3 reads TGTGCTAGCAGCCCGCGACTAGCGGAGAAGAACACCGGGGAGCTGTTTTTT.

With respect to this clone: This specimen includes other DNA sequences encoding the same CDR3. The chain has TRBV28 and TRBJ1-5; D may be TRBD1 (6 bases). The CDR3 runs to 12 residues. The germline V gene encodes CDR1 MDHEN and CDR2 SYDVKM. The V gene lost 4 bases and the J gene lost 6 bases, with 7 bases spanning the gap. The CDR3 DNA reads TGTGCCAGCAGTTCACAGGGTCAGCCCCAGCATTTT. It encodes CASSSQGQPQHF.